A single sample gave rise to the 23 T cell receptor beta chains below, sequenced in a study of blood T cell repertoires in COVID-19 (dated by TCRdb to the early 2020s). Libraries were constructed by the immunoSEQ multiplex PCR assay. In its TCRdb copy, this immuneACCESS table keeps in-frame sequences only and misses some clones. Where compared with another copy, unresolved V genes explain less than half of these, and the others have no known cause. The sample contains some 52,000 clones, roughly 87% of them found a single time. The ten largest clones take up 15% to 20% of the sample. Sequencing used peripheral blood. These receptors all come from a human donor with active COVID-19. The donor label of this sample is uncertain.

The chain recombines TRBV4-2 with TRBJ2-2; 11 bases are a match to TRBD2. CDR1 is LGHNA, CDR2 YNFKEQ, per germline. V lost 4 bases to trimming and J lost 1 base; unmatched junction nucleotides: 8. The CDR3 covers 18 residues. CDR3 region: CASSRALAGVKNTGELFF. CDR3 in DNA: TGTGCCAGCAGCCGGGCACTAGCGGGGGTAAAGAACACCGGGGAGCTGTTTTTT.

The chain couples TRBV5-1 to TRBJ2-3; D may be TRBD1 (6 bases). This CDR3 spans 16 amino acids. Germline V gives CDR1 SGHRS, CDR2 YFSETQ. Trimming cost V 3 bases and J 5 bases, with 19 bases left between them. In nucleotides, the CDR3 is TGCGCCAGCAGCTCCAACGGACAGCCAGGATTAGATACGCAGTATTTT. This gives the protein CASSSNGQPGLDTQYF.

This clone was detected only once. The chain employs TRBV21-1 and TRBJ1-5; the DNA was not compared with TRBD1, the D call given in the table. TRBV21-1 is flagged as a pseudogene. This CDR3 is 18 amino acids long. The CDR3 region has the DNA TGTGCCAGCAGCAAAGTAGTTAAGGGACAGGCGAACAATCAGCCCCAGCATTTT. This encodes CASSKVVKGQANNQPQHF.

The chain has TRBV7-3 and TRBJ1-1; TRBD1 agrees at 9 bases. J was trimmed by 1 base and V by 6 bases; bases with no gene match: 6. The CDR3 consists of 15 residues. Germline loops: CDR1 SGHTA, CDR2 FQGTGA. The CDR3 spells CASRETGGANTEAFF. CDR3 DNA sequence: TGTGCCAGCAGGGAAACAGGGGGCGCGAACACTGAAGCTTTCTTT. Based on the CDR3 plus reference TRBV7-3 and TRBJ1-1, the full variable domain is GAGVSQTPSNKVTEKGKYVELRCDPISGHTALYWYRQSLGQGPEFLIYFQGTGAADDSGLPNDRFFAVRPEGSVSTLKIQRTERGDSAVYLCASRETGGANTEAFFGQGTRLTVV.

The chain combines TRBV18 with TRBJ2-7; 8 bases agree with TRBD2. The CDR3 consists of 15 residues. Germline trimming cut 3 bases from V and 0 bases from J; bases unmatched to any gene: 4. Per germline, CDR1 KGHSH and CDR2 LQKENI. The CDR3 spells CASSPLAGSSYEQYF. DNA for the CDR3: TGTGCCAGCTCACCGTTAGCGGGGAGCTCCTACGAGCAGTACTTC. Complete variable domain (other parts from reference TRBV18 and TRBJ2-7): NAGVMQNPRHLVRRRGQEARLRCSPMKGHSHVYWYRQLPEEGLKFMVYLQKENIIDESGMPKERFSAEFPKEGPSILRIQQVVRGDSAAYFCASSPLAGSSYEQYFGPGTRLTVT.

This clone has just a few counts. The chain carries TRBV18 and TRBJ2-7, with 11 bases that match TRBD2. This CDR3 spans 15 amino acids. Trimming removed 2 bases from V and 3 bases from J; junction bases left unmatched: 3. CDR1 is KGHSH, CDR2 LQKENI, per germline. The CDR3 protein is CASSPRTSGHYEQYF. CDR3 sequence (DNA): TGTGCCAGCTCACCAAGGACTAGCGGGCACTACGAGCAGTACTTC.

The rearrangement uses TRBV28 and TRBJ1-1, with TRBD1 identical over 9 bases. Per germline, CDR1 MDHEN and CDR2 SYDVKM. The CDR3 runs to 16 residues. J lost 7 bases, V lost 2 bases, and 11 bases had no gene match. This CDR3 is CASSLLRPTGGFEAFF. The CDR3 DNA reads as TGTGCCAGCAGTTTACTACGTCCCACAGGGGGCTTTGAAGCTTTCTTT.

This sequence joins TRBV3-1 (or the pseudogene TRBV3-2) and TRBJ2-1; 10 bases map to TRBD2. The CDR3 runs 15 residues. In germline, CDR1 is LGHDT, CDR2 YNNKEL (reference sequence). V dropped 4 bases and J dropped 6; count of bases not matched to a gene: 6. CDR3 region: CASSLTSGETNEQFF. The CDR3 bases are TGTGCCAGCAGCCTTACTAGCGGGGAGACCAATGAGCAGTTCTTC.

The V call is TRBV5-5, the J call TRBJ1-2; D remains unclear. Germline CDR1 SGHKS, CDR2 YYEKEE (reference sequence). The CDR3 runs 16 residues. V was shortened by 4 bases and J by 0 bases, with 16 bases between the two germline ends. Here the CDR3 reads CASSPTSLRANYGYTF. The CDR3 nucleotides read TGTGCCAGCAGCCCCACGAGTCTCCGAGCTAACTATGGCTACACCTTC.

In DNA form, the CDR3 reads TGTGCCAGCAGCCACTTAGGGAGGAGCGACGAGCAGTACTTC. The encoded protein is CASSHLGRSDEQYF. This chain connects TRBV6-2 or TRBV6-3 to TRBJ2-7; D is possibly TRBD2 (6 bases). This CDR3 comprises 14 residues. CDR1 and CDR2 from the germline V gene are MNHEY and SVGEGT. The ends were cut back, 6 bases at V and 5 bases at J, with 17 bases in the middle.

V is TRBV11-2 and J is TRBJ1-1; D gene ambiguous. V was shortened by 1 base and J by 1 base, with 10 bases between the two germline ends. CDR1 is SGHAT, CDR2 FQNNGV, per germline. The length of the CDR3 is 15 residues. The CDR3 DNA is TGTGCCAGCAGCTTAGGGGCGGGCGGGAACACTGAAGCTTTCTTT. Its translation is CASSLGAGGNTEAFF.

The chain couples TRBV4-1 to TRBJ2-5; TRBD2 aligns across 10 bases. The V gene's germline CDR1 is MGHRA and CDR2 YSYEKL. The CDR3 extends over 16 amino acids. The V and J ends lost 0 bases and 5 bases, in that order; junction bases with no gene match: 6. The CDR3 sequence is CASSQEATSGLETQYF. Here the CDR3 DNA reads TGCGCCAGCAGCCAAGAGGCGACTAGCGGGTTGGAGACCCAGTACTTC.

This sequence joins TRBV27 and TRBJ1-2; 7 bases line up with TRBD1. Per the germline V gene, CDR1 is MNHEY and CDR2 is SMNVEV (reference sequence). The trim removed 3 bases at V and 0 bases at J, leaving 4 bases unmatched. The CDR3 sequence is 15 residues long. CDR3 residues: CASSLRGPTNYGYTF. The CDR3 region has the DNA TGTGCCAGCAGTTTGAGGGGGCCGACTAACTATGGCTACACCTTC.

The chain has TRBV19 and TRBJ1-6; 9 positions agree with TRBD1. The V gene end was trimmed by 10 bases and the J gene end by 9 bases; junction bases not matched to a gene: 7. Germline CDR1 LNHDA, CDR2 SQIVND (reference sequence). The CDR3 extends over 13 amino acids. CDR3 residues: CATSGQGVSPLHF. Here the CDR3 DNA reads TGTGCCACCTCGGGACAGGGTGTTTCACCCCTCCACTTT.

The chain recombines TRBV6-5 with TRBJ2-5, with D uncertain. The ends were cut back, 6 bases at V and 4 bases at J, with 18 bases in the middle. Germline V gene lookup returns CDR1 MNHEY and CDR2 SVGAGI. CDR3 length: 15 amino acids. CDR3 bases: TGTGCCAGCAGGCTAGGCTCGATAGTTGGAGAGACCCAGTACTTC. This translates into CASRLGSIVGETQYF.

This clone showed up just once. The chain combines TRBV6-2 or TRBV6-3 with TRBJ2-5; D call uncertain. Germline V lookup: CDR1 MNHEY, CDR2 SVGEGT. The V end was cut by 5 bases, the J end by 4 bases, with 14 bases between. This CDR3 comprises 14 residues. In nucleotides, the CDR3 is TGTGCCAGCAGTAACCTCGGAGCTATAGAGACCCAGTACTTC. Its translation: CASSNLGAIETQYF.

The chain couples TRBV7-2 to TRBJ2-7, with 9 bases identical to TRBD1. The germline V gene has CDR1 SGHTA and CDR2 FQGNSA. The CDR3 spans 15 residues. V was pared by 1 base and J by 1 base, with 2 bases of the junction left unmatched. The CDR3 sequence: CASSLVGTGSYEQYF. DNA for the CDR3: TGTGCCAGCAGCTTAGTTGGGACAGGGTCCTACGAGCAGTACTTC.

The chain carries TRBV4-1 and TRBJ1-5; no firm D call. V gave up 6 bases and J gave up 0 bases, with 18 bases separating them. Germline loops: CDR1 MGHRA, CDR2 YSYEKL. This CDR3 is 17 amino acids long. The CDR3, as DNA: TGCGCCAGCAGTCGGATCCCGACAAAGTATAGCAATCAGCCCCAGCATTTT. This translates into CASSRIPTKYSNQPQHF.

The rearrangement uses TRBV19 and TRBJ1-2, with TRBD1 matching over 10 bases. The CDR3 is 15 residues long. V lost 3 bases, J lost 4 bases, and 5 bases stayed unmatched. Germline CDR1 reads LNHDA; CDR2 reads SQIVND (reference sequence). The CDR3 protein is CASSIGGTGAYGYTF. CDR3 nucleotides: TGTGCCAGTAGTATTGGGGGGACAGGGGCCTATGGCTACACCTTC. The full variable domain, with the rest looked up from reference TRBV19 and TRBJ1-2, is DGGITQSPKYLFRKEGQNVTLSCEQNLNHDAMYWYRQDPGQGLRLIYYSQIVNDFQKGDIAEGYSVSREKKESFPLTVTSAQKNPTAFYLCASSIGGTGAYGYTFGSGTRLTVV.

The chain recombines TRBV6-1 with TRBJ1-2; D is uncertain. The CDR3 sequence is 14 residues long. Germline CDR1 reads MNHNS; CDR2 reads SASEGT. The V end lost 3 bases, the J end lost 5 bases, and 13 bases lay between the germline ends. The CDR3 DNA sequence: TGTGCCAGCAGTGAGAAGTTCCGAGGGTATGGCTACACCTTC. Translated, it gives CASSEKFRGYGYTF.

This clone was counted only a few times. The J gene is TRBJ1-2, the V gene TRBV5-4; D perhaps matches TRBD1 (6 bases). The V and J ends lost 0 bases and 4 bases respectively, with 13 bases between them. This CDR3 is built from 15 residues. Germline V gene sequence: CDR1 SGHNT, CDR2 YYREEE (reference sequence). The CDR3 reads CASSLGDNRGYGYTF. In DNA, the CDR3 is TGTGCCAGCAGCTTGGGGGACAATCGCGGCTATGGCTACACCTTC.

V and J are TRBV9 and TRBJ1-2, with a weak D call TRBD1 (5 bases). Germline-derived CDR1 and CDR2 are SGDLS and YYNGEE. The CDR3 loop spans 15 amino acids. Trimming shortened V by 4 bases and J by 2 bases, and 15 bases separated the two germline ends. This CDR3 reads CASSPWGDPNYGYTF. Written as DNA, the CDR3 is TGTGCCAGCAGCCCCTGGGGGGATCCGAACTATGGCTACACCTTC.

The chain has TRBV18 and TRBJ2-2, with 8 bases matching TRBD2. Per germline, CDR1 KGHSH and CDR2 LQKENI. The V gene end was trimmed by 4 bases and the J gene end by 5 bases; junction bases not matched to a gene: 12. The CDR3 totals 17 residues. The CDR3 here is CASSQNRGGVTTGELFF. CDR3 DNA sequence: TGTGCCAGCTCACAAAACCGGGGGGGCGTTACGACCGGGGAGCTGTTTTTT.